This T cell receptor (beta chain) was obtained from a study of low-dose radiotherapy and immunotherapy resistance in tumors. Per the germline V gene, CDR1 is SGHDN and CDR2 is FVKESK. V was clipped by 3 bases and J by 0 bases, with 17 bases between them. The CDR3 is 18 amino acids. Alpha and beta chains were covered, as first-strand cDNA relied on TRAV- and TRBV-specific primers. For amplifying TCRs, the PCR ran for around 20 cycles with Phusion, which was used together with a constant-region primer and the adapter on the V primers. From the reads, TCRdb called clonotypes with MiXCR, one entry per CDR3 protein. The table lists approximately 70,000 distinct CDR3 sequences, around a third of them singletons, with roughly 10% in the top ten. Stated time point: before trial treatment.

Sequenced material: PBMCs, taken before treatment. The source is a female donor with ovarian cancer. This chain connects TRBV14 to TRBJ1-4, with unresolved D. CDR3 amino acids: CASSQDDLFSPTNEKLFF. The CDR3, as DNA: TGTGCCAGCAGCCAGGATGACCTCTTCAGCCCAACTAATGAAAAACTGTTTTTT. Combining the CDR3 with reference TRBV14 and TRBJ1-4 gives the whole variable domain EAGVTQFPSHSVIEKGQTVTLRCDPISGHDNLYWYRRVMGKEIKFLLHFVKESKQDESGMPNNRFLAERTGGTYSTLKVQPAELEDSGVYFCASSQDDLFSPTNEKLFFGSGTQLSVL.